This T cell receptor (beta chain) was found in a study of cytomegalovirus exposure and HLA in healthy donors. Study-wide context: Within an early data release were around 80 million unique TCRs drawn from HLA-typed donors.

General study results and limits: Common viral pathogens seemed to be connected with several of the most significant clusters, according to a later analysis.

On this clone itself: Its antigen is as yet unknown.

A multiplex PCR was run with 60 Vbeta primers and 13 Jbeta primers. Clones were read by immunoSEQ multiplex PCR, and TCRdb kept only the in-frame ones, dropping some. The sample holds more than 70,000 clones, around 77% seen once. The CDR3 extends over 15 amino acids. The J segment lost 0 bases and the V segment lost 5 bases, leaving 4 bases of the junction unmatched. The germline V gene encodes CDR1 PRHDT and CDR2 FYEKMQ (reference sequence). The sequenced sample was PBMCs. The source is a boy between 10 and 17 years old in good health and CMV-seronegative. The V and J genes are TRBV13 and TRBJ2-3, with 8 positions matching TRBD1. The CDR3 here is CASSHRTGSTDTQYF. CDR3 DNA sequence: TGTGCCAGCAGCCATCGGACAGGGAGCACAGATACGCAGTATTTT.